These 9 T cell receptor beta chains came from one sample sequenced in a study of T cell responses to AZD1222 COVID-19 vaccine. Profiled with immunoSEQ multiplex PCR; TCRdb holds only in-frame clones, not every one. This table has approximately 50,000 clones, around 80% appearing once. Specimen: peripheral blood, collected on day 0 of AZD1222 vaccination. These receptors were obtained from an adult in good health.

The chain has TRBV6-5 and TRBJ1-5; TRBD1 is a possible D gene (6 bases). CDR1 MNHEY and CDR2 SVGAGI come from the germline V gene. The CDR3 contains 14 residues. V was trimmed by 6 bases and J by 5 bases, leaving 14 bases between them. CDR3 in amino acids: CASRAVGAYQPQHF. The CDR3 coding sequence is TGTGCCAGCAGAGCAGTGGGGGCATATCAGCCCCAGCATTTT.

The genes are TRBV11-1 and TRBJ2-1, with 7 bases aligning to TRBD1. Germline loops: CDR1 SGHAT, CDR2 FQDESV (reference sequence). The CDR3 is 13 residues long. V was pared by 1 base and J by 9 bases, with 3 bases of the junction left unmatched. CDR3 DNA: TGTGCCAGCAGCTTAGACAGGGGTGGTGAGCAGTTCTTC. Translating gives CASSLDRGGEQFF.

V and J are TRBV5-1 and TRBJ2-5; D is unclear. V was cut by 3 bases and J by 5 bases, with 17 bases left in between. Germline V gene lookup returns CDR1 SGHRS and CDR2 YFSETQ. The CDR3 consists of 15 residues. CDR3 bases: TGCGCCAGCAGCTCATCGACCGATAAGTGGGAGACCCAGTACTTC. It translates to CASSSSTDKWETQYF.

This clone ranks as medium-sized. The chain recombines TRBV6-2 or TRBV6-3 with TRBJ2-1; D is possibly TRBD1 (6 bases). Trimming shortened V by 3 bases and J by 4 bases, and 13 bases separated the two germline ends. This CDR3 has 15 amino acids. CDR1 and CDR2 (germline): MNHEY, SVGEGT. CDR3 bases: TGTGCCAGCAGTTATGAGGACAGAGCTTACAATGAGCAGTTCTTC. This translates into CASSYEDRAYNEQFF.

This chain connects TRBV2 to TRBJ1-1; TRBD1 aligns across 9 bases. The CDR3 loop spans 13 amino acids. The V gene end was trimmed by 9 bases and the J gene end by 2 bases; junction bases not matched to a gene: 4. Germline CDR1 reads SNHLY; CDR2 reads FYNNEI. CDR3 sequence: CARRGQGNTEAFF. The CDR3 DNA sequence: TGTGCCAGGAGGGGACAGGGCAACACTGAAGCTTTCTTT.

The rearrangement joins TRBV10-3 to TRBJ2-2, with a possible D match to TRBD1 (6 bases). Germline V CDR1 and CDR2: ENHRY, SYGVKD. The V and J ends lost 3 bases and 6 bases respectively, with 14 bases between them. The CDR3 loop spans 15 amino acids. The CDR3, as DNA: TGTGCCATCAGTGAAGGGACACTAACCGCCGGGGAGCTGTTTTTT. This codes for CAISEGTLTAGELFF.

The rearrangement uses TRBV19 and TRBJ2-3; D might be TRBD2 (5 bases). The CDR3 loop spans 15 amino acids. V was shortened by 7 bases and J by 0 bases, with 14 bases between the two germline ends. Germline values: CDR1 LNHDA, CDR2 SQIVND (reference sequence). Here the CDR3 reads CASNAAGASTDTQYF. The CDR3 coding sequence is TGTGCCAGTAACGCTGCGGGCGCTAGCACAGATACGCAGTATTTT.

V and J are TRBV7-8 and TRBJ1-1; possibly TRBD1 for D (6 bases). The germline V gene has CDR1 SGHVS and CDR2 FQNEAQ. The CDR3 consists of 14 residues. Deletions cut 6 bases from V and 0 bases from J, with 11 bases between. The CDR3 DNA reads as TGTGCCAGCAGTCGACAGGTTCTGAACACTGAAGCTTTCTTT. It codes for CASSRQVLNTEAFF. Full variable domain (remainder filled in from reference TRBV7-8 and TRBJ1-1): GAGVSQSPRYKVAKRGQDVALRCDPISGHVSLFWYQQALGQGPEFLTYFQNEAQLDKSGLPSDRFFAERPEGSVSTLKIQRTQQEDSAVYLCASSRQVLNTEAFFGQGTRLTVV.

The chain carries TRBV5-1 and TRBJ1-3; D remains ambiguous. The CDR3 covers 14 residues. The germline gives CDR1 SGHRS, CDR2 YFSETQ. V was cut by 5 bases and J by 4 bases, with 13 bases left in between. This CDR3 is CASRELGSGNTIYF. The CDR3 DNA sequence: TGCGCCAGCAGGGAGTTGGGCTCAGGAAACACCATATATTTT.